This T cell receptor beta chain was sequenced in a study of blood T cell repertoires in COVID-19. The overall study: Nucleic acid was either cDNA or gDNA, and it came from T cells, B-cell-depleted T cells, or PBMCs.

CDR3 length: 13 amino acids. Between the trimmed V and J ends, which lost 3 bases and 15 bases, there was a span of 15 bases. Germline-derived CDR1 and CDR2 are MGHDK and SYGVNS. Authors' analysis steps: Amplification of reference gene primers was used by the study to estimate nucleated cell counts. The data were produced by immunoSEQ multiplex PCR, yet TCRdb's version contains in-frame clones alone and is incomplete. For V, J and clone size, that table is used; D and trimming come from the DNA. The repertoire holds roughly 280,000 clones, with around four fifths as singletons. The chain combines TRBV25-1 with TRBJ1-6; D is ambiguous. The clonotype comes from a man in his 60s who had recovered from COVID-19. Sequencing was done on a sample of peripheral blood. The CDR3 loop is CASSDPGRVNLHF. CDR3 DNA: TGTGCCAGCAGTGACCCGGGGAGGGTGAACCTCCACTTT.